This T cell receptor (beta chain) emerged from a study of ipilimumab plus nivolumab after autologous stem cell transplantation. Here immunoSEQ multiplex PCR was the method, and the copy in TCRdb shows in-frame clones only, minus some. This table has about 16,000 clones, 65% to 75% appearing once. Checkpoint therapy with ipilimumab 1 mg/kg began 14 to 28 days after transplant. This clone was found once. The sequences come from PBMCs, collected in a trial of ipilimumab plus nivolumab as post-transplant consolidation. The receptor was derived from a male donor with diffuse large B-cell lymphoma.

The CDR3 region has the DNA TGTGCCAGCAGCCCATTGGGCGGGGGGGCATATAACACAGATACGCAGTATTTT. Translating it yields CASSPLGGGAYNTDTQYF. The chain carries TRBV11-3 and TRBJ2-3, with TRBD2 identical over 9 bases. V dropped 5 bases and J dropped 2; count of bases not matched to a gene: 14. CDR1 is SGHNT and CDR2 is YENEEA in the germline V gene. This CDR3 contains 18 residues.